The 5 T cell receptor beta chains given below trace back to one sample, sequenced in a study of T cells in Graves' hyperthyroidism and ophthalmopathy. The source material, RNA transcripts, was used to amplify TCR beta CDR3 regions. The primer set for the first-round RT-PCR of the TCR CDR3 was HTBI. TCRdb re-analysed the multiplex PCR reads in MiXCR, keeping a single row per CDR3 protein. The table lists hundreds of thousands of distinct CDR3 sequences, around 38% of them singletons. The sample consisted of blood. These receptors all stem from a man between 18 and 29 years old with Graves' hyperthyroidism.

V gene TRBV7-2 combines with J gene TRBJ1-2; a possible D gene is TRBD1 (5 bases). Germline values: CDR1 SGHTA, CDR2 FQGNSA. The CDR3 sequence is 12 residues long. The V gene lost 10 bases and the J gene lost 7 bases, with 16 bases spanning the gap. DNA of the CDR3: TGTGCCACCGACCAGACCGGGGGTGGCTACACCTTC. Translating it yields CATDQTGGGYTF.

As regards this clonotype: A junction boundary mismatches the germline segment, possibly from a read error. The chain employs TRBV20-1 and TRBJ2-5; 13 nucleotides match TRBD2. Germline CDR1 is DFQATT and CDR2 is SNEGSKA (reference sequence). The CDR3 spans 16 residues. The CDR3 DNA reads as TGCAGTGCCCTACCGACTAGCGGGAGGTCCCAAGGGACCCAGTACTTC. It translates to CSALPTSGRSQGTQYF.

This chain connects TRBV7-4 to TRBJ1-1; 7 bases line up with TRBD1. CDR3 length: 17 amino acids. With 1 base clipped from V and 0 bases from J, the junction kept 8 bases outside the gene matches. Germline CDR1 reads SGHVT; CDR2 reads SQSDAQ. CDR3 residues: CASSLEQGSLLNTEAFF. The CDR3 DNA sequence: TGTGCCAGCAGCTTAGAACAGGGGTCCCTTCTGAACACTGAAGCTTTCTTT. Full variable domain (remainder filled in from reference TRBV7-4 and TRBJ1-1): GAGVSQSPRYKVAKRGRDVALRCDSISGHVTLYWYRQTLGQGSEVLTYSQSDAQRDKSGRPSGRFSAERPERSVSTLKIQRTEQGDSAVYLCASSLEQGSLLNTEAFFGQGTRLTVV.

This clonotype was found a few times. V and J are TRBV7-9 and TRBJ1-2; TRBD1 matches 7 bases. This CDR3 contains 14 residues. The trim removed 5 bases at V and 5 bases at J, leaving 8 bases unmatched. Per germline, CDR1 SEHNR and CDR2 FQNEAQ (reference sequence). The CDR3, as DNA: TGTGCCAGCAGCACCGACAGGGATACTTATGGCTACACCTTC. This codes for CASSTDRDTYGYTF.

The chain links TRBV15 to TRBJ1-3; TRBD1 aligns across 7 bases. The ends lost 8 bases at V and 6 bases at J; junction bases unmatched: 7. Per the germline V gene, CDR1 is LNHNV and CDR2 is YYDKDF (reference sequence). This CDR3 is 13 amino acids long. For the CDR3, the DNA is TGTGCCACCGCCGGGACAGCTACAAACACCATATATTTT. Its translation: CATAGTATNTIYF. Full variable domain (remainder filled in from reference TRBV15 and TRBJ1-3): DAMVIQNPRYQVTQFGKPVTLSCSQTLNHNVMYWYQQKSSQAPKLLFHYYDKDFNNEADTPDNFQSRRPNTSFCFLDIRSPGLGDTAMYLCATAGTATNTIYFGEGSWLTVV.